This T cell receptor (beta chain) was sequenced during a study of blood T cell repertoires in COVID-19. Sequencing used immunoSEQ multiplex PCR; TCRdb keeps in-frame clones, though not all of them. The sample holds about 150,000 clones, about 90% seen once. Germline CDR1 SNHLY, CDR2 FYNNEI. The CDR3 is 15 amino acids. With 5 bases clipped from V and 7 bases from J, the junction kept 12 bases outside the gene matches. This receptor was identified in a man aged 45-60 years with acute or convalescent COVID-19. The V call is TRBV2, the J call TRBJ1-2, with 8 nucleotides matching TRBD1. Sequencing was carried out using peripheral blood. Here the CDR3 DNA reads TGTGCCAGCAGTCCCCAGGGGGCCGGAGCCCGTGGCTACACCTTC. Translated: CASSPQGAGARGYTF.